This TCR beta chain was obtained from a study of CD8 T cells in ankylosing spondylitis. Study-wide results and caveats: Significant enrichment of disease-linked clones was reported in matched ankylosing spondylitis synovial fluid. A TCR beta motif made of several highly homologous variants seemed typical of ankylosing spondylitis blood.

Regarding this clonotype: Its cognate antigen is unknown.

TCRdb used MiXCR to reprocess the 5' RACE reads, holding one entry per CDR3 protein. The profile shows roughly 440,000 distinct CDR3 sequences, 17% of them singletons. Trimming took off 6 bases at V and 2 bases at J, with 11 bases between the two ends. The CDR3 spans 12 residues. Germline lookup yields CDR1 DFQATT and CDR2 SNEGSKA (reference sequence). The sequencing input was blood, either unsorted or a sorted T cell fraction (not recorded which). This clonotype was obtained from a male donor with ankylosing spondylitis. The chain employs TRBV20-1 and TRBJ2-7; TRBD2 might be the D (6 bases). CDR3 amino acids: CSATSGPYEQYF. The CDR3 DNA reads as TGCAGTGCAACGAGCGGGCCCTACGAGCAGTACTTC.